This is a list of T cell receptor beta chains from one sample in a study of blood T cell repertoires in COVID-19. Clones were read by immunoSEQ multiplex PCR, and TCRdb kept only the in-frame ones, dropping some. The sample holds 67,000 or so clones, about four fifths seen once. Specimen: peripheral blood. The receptors were gathered from a man between 65 and 79 years old with acute or convalescent COVID-19. CDR3s include the opening cysteine and the closing phenylalanine or tryptophan. D genes are given only for firm matches. Clone size is given for some rows only: seen once, a few or many times, or a class if the clone is expanded.

D gene | J gene | V gene | clone size | CDR3 DNA | CDR3 protein
. | TRBJ2-7 | TRBV5-1 | . | TGCGCCAGCAGCTTGGATCACAGTCGAGACTCCTACGAGCAGTACTTC | CASSLDHSRDSYEQYF
TRBD2 | TRBJ2-3 | TRBV20-1 | . | TGCAGTGCTAGTGACGGGAGGGCAACAGATACGCAGTATTTT | CSASDGRATDTQYF
TRBD1 | TRBJ1-6 | TRBV19 | . | TGTGCCAGTAGGGCAGCAGACAGGGAGTTATCACCCCTCCACTTT | CASRAADRELSPLHF
TRBD2 | TRBJ2-2 | TRBV7-3 | . | TGTGCCAGCAGCCCTAGACTAGCGGGGGCTGATTCCACCGGGGAGCTGTTTTTT | CASSPRLAGADSTGELFF
TRBD1 | TRBJ2-6 | TRBV24-1 | few | TGTGCCACCAGTGATGACGGGACAGGGGCTGGGGCCAACGTCCTGACTTTC | CATSDDGTGAGANVLTF
. | TRBJ1-5 | TRBV11-2 | . | TGTGCCAGCAGTCCCGGTTCCACCAATCAGCCCCAGCATTTT | CASSPGSTNQPQHF
. | TRBJ2-7 | TRBV27 | . | TGTGCCAGCAGTCTACGGACCTACGGGGACGAGCAGTACTTC | CASSLRTYGDEQYF
TRBD2 | TRBJ2-7 | TRBV27 | . | TGTGCCAGCAGCACACTAGCGGAGATAACCTACGAGCAGTACTTC | CASSTLAEITYEQYF
TRBD2 | TRBJ2-2 | TRBV24-1 | . | TGTGCCACCAGTGATTTGTTGGGGACTAGCGGGCATGCGAGCACCGGGGAGCTGTTTTTT | CATSDLLGTSGHASTGELFF
. | TRBJ2-5 | TRBV5-4 | . | TGTGCCAGCAGCTCAAAGGTCGCAGCGTACAAAGAGACCCAGTACTTC | CASSSKVAAYKETQYF
TRBD2 | TRBJ2-1 | TRBV6-4 | . | TGTGCCAGCAAGACTAGCGGGAGTAACAATGAGCAGTTCTTC | CASKTSGSNNEQFF
. | TRBJ1-1 | TRBV3-1/TRBV3-2 | . | TGTGCCAGCAGCCAAGCGGCAGGGGTGGACACTGAAGCTTTCTTT | CASSQAAGVDTEAFF
. | TRBJ2-6 | TRBV7-9 | . | TGTGCCAGCAGCCCAACGCCAGGGTCCTCTGGGGCCAACGTCCTGACTTTC | CASSPTPGSSGANVLTF
. | TRBJ1-6 | TRBV7-9 | . | TGTGCCAGCAGCTTAATAGGGGATAATTCACCCCTCCACTTT | CASSLIGDNSPLHF
. | TRBJ1-2 | TRBV11-2 | . | TGTGCCAGCAGCCACGGTGACAGAGTCTACACCTTC | CASSHGDRVYTF
TRBD1 | TRBJ1-1 | TRBV4-1 | . | TGCGCCAGCAGGGCCCGGTCAGGGGGGATGAACACTGAAGCTTTCTTT | CASRARSGGMNTEAFF
. | TRBJ2-1 | TRBV4-1 | . | TGCGCCAGCAGCCAAGAAATCGCGGGGATCAATGAGCAGTTCTTC | CASSQEIAGINEQFF
. | TRBJ2-2 | TRBV15 | . | TGTGCCACCAGCAGAGACGCAGGTACGAACACCGGGGAGCTGTTTTTT | CATSRDAGTNTGELFF
. | TRBJ2-5 | TRBV14 | . | TGTGCCAGCAGCCCGGGACAACCGGGCGGGACCCAGTACTTC | CASSPGQPGGTQYF
TRBD1 | TRBJ1-1 | TRBV6-6 | . | TGTGCCAGCAGCCGAAATACAGGGGACGGCACTGAAGCTTTCTTT | CASSRNTGDGTEAFF
TRBD1 | TRBJ2-6 | TRBV11-3 | . | TGTGCCAGCAGCTTAGTCCTGACAGGGGCTGGGGCCAACGTCCTGACTTTC | CASSLVLTGAGANVLTF
TRBD1 | TRBJ1-2 | TRBV5-1 | few | TGCGCCAGCAGCTTGGCCCGGGACAGGGGGAAAGGGTGGAGCTACACCTTC | CASSLARDRGKGWSYTF
. | TRBJ1-6 | TRBV7-2 | . | TGTGCCAGCAGCTTCAGTCAGGGTGCACCCCTCCACTTT | CASSFSQGAPLHF
TRBD1 | TRBJ2-7 | TRBV5-6 | . | TGTGCCAGCAGCTGGGGGACAGCCTCCTACGAGCAGTACTTC | CASSWGTASYEQYF
TRBD1 | TRBJ1-3 | TRBV28 | . | TGTGCCAGCAGCACTCCCTCACAGGGGGCGGATGGAAACACCATATATTTT | CASSTPSQGADGNTIYF
TRBD2 | TRBJ2-7 | TRBV7-3 | . | TGTGCCAGCAGCTTAACCGGGACTAGAACGGACGAGCAGTACTTC | CASSLTGTRTDEQYF
TRBD1 | TRBJ1-1 | TRBV19 | . | TGTGCCAGTAGTATAGGGACAGGGGCGAACACTGAAGCTTTCTTT | CASSIGTGANTEAFF
TRBD2 | TRBJ2-1 | TRBV6-2/TRBV6-3 | . | TGTGCCAGCAGTTACCCACAGCGGGAGAATCGCAATGAGCAGTTCTTC | CASSYPQRENRNEQFF
TRBD1 | TRBJ1-4 | TRBV29-1 | . | TGCAGCGTATCGATCCTCGGACAGGGCGGAGGAAAACTGTTTTTT | CSVSILGQGGGKLFF
. | TRBJ1-1 | TRBV12-2 | once | TGTGCAAGTCGCTTAGCTCACCCCCGTAGGGGGAACACTGAAGCTTTCTTT | CASRLAHPRRGNTEAFF
. | TRBJ1-2 | TRBV28 | . | TGTGCCAGTGGACAGCTTCTGGGCTACACCTTC | CASGQLLGYTF
. | TRBJ2-1 | TRBV7-9 | . | TGTGCCAGCAGCTACTATAATGAGCAGTTCTTC | CASSYYNEQFF
TRBD1 | TRBJ2-7 | TRBV28 | . | TGTGCCAGCAGTTTCCCGGGACAGGGGGCCTACGAGCAGTACTTC | CASSFPGQGAYEQYF
TRBD1 | TRBJ2-5 | TRBV15 | . | TGTGCCACCAGCAGGGTCCAGGGGGCTACGGAGACCCAGTACTTC | CATSRVQGATETQYF
. | TRBJ2-5 | TRBV5-1 | once | TGCGCCAGCAGCTTCGGCGGCTTCGAGACCCAGTACTTC | CASSFGGFETQYF
TRBD1 | TRBJ1-1 | TRBV25-1 | few | TGTGCCAGCAGGTACAGGGGGCGGGACACTGAAGCTTTCTTT | CASRYRGRDTEAFF
TRBD1 | TRBJ2-3 | TRBV7-2 | few | TGTGCCAGCAGCATCACCGGGACAGCAGGCACAGATACGCAGTATTTT | CASSITGTAGTDTQYF
. | TRBJ2-3 | TRBV24-1 | once | TGTGCCACCAGTGATTCGGTGGGGGCTACAGATACGCAGTATTTT | CATSDSVGATDTQYF